The T cell receptor beta chain described here comes from a study of blood T cell repertoires in COVID-19. Study-wide background: Both acute and convalescent COVID-19 samples were obtained from the United States, Italy and Spain. PBMCs, B-cell-depleted T cells, or T cells were the source of the cDNA or gDNA that made up the material.

In the original processing: For nucleated cells, counts were estimated from reference gene primer amplification. Assay used: immunoSEQ multiplex PCR; TCRdb lists only in-frame clones, some missing. D and trimming were read from the DNA, whereas the V and J calls and clone size are those reported in that table. The table lists some 45,000 clones, around 85% of them singletons. CDR3 size: 13 residues. Germline V CDR1 and CDR2: SEHNR, FQNEAQ (reference sequence). V was pared by 3 bases and J by 4 bases, with 7 bases between. The sequencing sample was made of peripheral blood. The genes are TRBV7-9 and TRBJ2-1; D unresolved. This TCR came from a woman aged 80 or older with acute or convalescent COVID-19. CDR3 DNA: TGTGCCAGCAGCTTTGAGATATACAATGAGCAGTTCTTC. This translates into CASSFEIYNEQFF.